This TCR beta chain comes out of a study of CD8 T cells in Susac syndrome. General study findings and limits: Susac-specific public clones found in total CD8+ repertoires numbered about 17, and those in CD8+ TEMRA repertoires numbered about five. Clonal expansion of CD8+ cells in Susac peaked in TEMRA cells (and in active patients).

Germline CDR1 reads MGHRA; CDR2 reads YSYEKL. CDR3 length: 17 residues. V lost 0 bases and J lost 3, with 18 bases in between. With regard to this clonotype: Its matching antigen is unknown.

Sequencing of TCR beta was performed on blood CD8+ T cells and on blood CD4+ T cells. Random hexamers were used to reverse transcribe an amount of about 0.5 to 1 ug RNA. TCRdb re-called the immunoSEQ multiplex PCR reads with MiXCR, one entry per CDR3 protein. Of approximately 190,000 distinct CDR3 sequences detected, roughly 94% appear once; the ten largest clones hold approximately 0.16%. This TCR came from a human donor with Susac syndrome. The J gene is TRBJ2-7, the V gene TRBV4-1; a possible D gene is TRBD2 (6 bases). Sequencing input: CD8+ T cells from PBMCs. Written as DNA, the CDR3 is TGCGCCAGCAGCCAAGATAGCCTAACCTCGGGGGACTACGAGCAGTACTTC. Protein product: CASSQDSLTSGDYEQYF.